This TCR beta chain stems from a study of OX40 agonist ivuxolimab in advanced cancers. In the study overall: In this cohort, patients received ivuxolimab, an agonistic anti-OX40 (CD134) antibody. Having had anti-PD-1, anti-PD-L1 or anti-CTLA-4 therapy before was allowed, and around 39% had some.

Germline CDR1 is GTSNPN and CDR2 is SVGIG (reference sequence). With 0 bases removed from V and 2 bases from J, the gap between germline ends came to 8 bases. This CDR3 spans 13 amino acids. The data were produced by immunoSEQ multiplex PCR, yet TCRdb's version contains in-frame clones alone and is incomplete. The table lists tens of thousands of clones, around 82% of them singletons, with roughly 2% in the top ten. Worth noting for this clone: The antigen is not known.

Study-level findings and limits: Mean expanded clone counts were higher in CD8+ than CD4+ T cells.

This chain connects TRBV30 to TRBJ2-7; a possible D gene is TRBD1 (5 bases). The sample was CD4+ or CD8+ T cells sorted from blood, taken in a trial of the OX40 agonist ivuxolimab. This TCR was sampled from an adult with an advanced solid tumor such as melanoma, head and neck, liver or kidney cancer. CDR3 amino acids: CAWSVGAPYEQYF. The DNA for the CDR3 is TGTGCCTGGAGTGTAGGGGCGCCCTACGAGCAGTACTTC. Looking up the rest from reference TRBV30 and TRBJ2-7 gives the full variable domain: SQTIHQWPATLVQPVGSPLSLECTVEGTSNPNLYWYRQAAGRGLQLLFYSVGIGQISSEVPQNLSASRPQDRQFILSSKKLLLSDSGFYLCAWSVGAPYEQYFGPGTRLTVT.